The 12 T cell receptor beta chains listed next were all sequenced from one sample in a study of blood T cell repertoires in COVID-19 (dated by TCRdb to 2019 to 2021). Library preparation was by the immunoSEQ multiplex PCR assay. Held by TCRdb, this immuneACCESS table contains in-frame sequences only and omits some clones. Under half of the omission traces to an unresolved V gene where checked; the cause of the rest is unknown. A total of about 120,000 clones appear in this sample, roughly nine tenths of them only once. 1.8% of the sample lies in the top ten. Sequencing was performed on peripheral blood. The receptors originated from a human donor with active COVID-19. The donor label of this sample is uncertain.

The chain is built from TRBV30 and TRBJ1-2, with 8 positions matching TRBD1. V was clipped by 1 base and J by 6 bases; unmatched bases: 4. Germline-derived CDR1 and CDR2 are GTSNPN and SVGIG (reference sequence). The length of the CDR3 is 13 residues. The DNA of the CDR3 is TGTGCCTGGAGTGACAGGGGGGCGGATGGCTACACCTTC. Translated, it gives CAWSDRGADGYTF.

The V gene is TRBV14, the J gene TRBJ1-6; 9 nucleotides align to TRBD1. The CDR3 has 14 residues. J gave up 7 bases and V 7 bases, and 5 bases lay outside the gene matches. The germline gives CDR1 SGHDN, CDR2 FVKESK. CDR3 loop: CASTSTGGNSPLHF. For the CDR3, the DNA is TGTGCCAGCACATCGACAGGGGGGAATTCACCCCTCCACTTT. Drawing the rest from reference TRBV14 and TRBJ1-6, the complete variable domain is EAGVTQFPSHSVIEKGQTVTLRCDPISGHDNLYWYRRVMGKEIKFLLHFVKESKQDESGMPNNRFLAERTGGTYSTLKVQPAELEDSGVYFCASTSTGGNSPLHFGNGTRLTVT.

The rearrangement uses TRBV5-4 and TRBJ2-2; 9 nucleotides line up with TRBD1. With 10 bases clipped from V and 2 bases from J, the junction kept 6 bases outside the gene matches. In germline, CDR1 is SGHNT, CDR2 YYREEE (reference sequence). The CDR3 runs to 14 residues. The CDR3 spells CAGRQGVNTGELFF. CDR3 sequence (DNA): TGTGCCGGACGACAGGGGGTTAACACCGGGGAGCTGTTTTTT.

The rearrangement uses TRBV5-1 and TRBJ2-7; 9 bases line up with TRBD1. This CDR3 contains 15 residues. V was pared by 3 bases and J by 5 bases, with 9 bases of the junction left unmatched. Germline-derived CDR1 and CDR2 are SGHRS and YFSETQ. This CDR3 reads CASSSGQGKFHEQYF. CDR3 nucleotides: TGCGCCAGCAGCTCCGGACAGGGGAAATTCCACGAGCAGTACTTC.

J is TRBJ1-4 and V is TRBV7-9; D is perhaps TRBD1 (5 bases). Trimming removed 5 bases at V and 8 bases at J, with 18 bases between. The germline gives CDR1 SEHNR, CDR2 FQNEAQ (reference sequence). This CDR3 region has 15 residues. CDR3 DNA: TGTGCCAGCAGCCCAGGACCGGGGGATCGGGAAAAACTGTTTTTT. It specifies CASSPGPGDREKLFF.

This clone was seen a single time. The chain recombines TRBV4-1 with TRBJ1-5; 8 bases are a match to TRBD1. The CDR3 length is 15 residues. CDR1 MGHRA and CDR2 YSYEKL come from the germline V gene. The V segment lost 1 base and the J segment 6 bases; nucleotides outside the gene matches: 5. Here the CDR3 DNA reads TGCGCCAGCAGCCAAGTTCCAGGGGGCTTTCAGCCCCAGCATTTT. Amino acids: CASSQVPGGFQPQHF.

CDR3 amino acids: CASSLASGMNTEAFF. The CDR3 DNA is TGCGCCAGCAGCTTGGCCTCAGGTATGAACACTGAAGCTTTCTTT. The chain couples TRBV5-1 to TRBJ1-1, with D unresolved. The CDR3 spans 15 residues. Germline CDR1 and CDR2: SGHRS and YFSETQ. V was trimmed by 0 bases and J by 0 bases, leaving 9 bases between them. The full variable domain, completed using reference TRBV5-1 and TRBJ1-1, is KAGVTQTPRYLIKTRGQQVTLSCSPISGHRSVSWYQQTPGQGLQFLFEYFSETQRNKGNFPGRFSGRQFSNSRSEMNVSTLELGDSALYLCASSLASGMNTEAFFGQGTRLTVV.

The count of this clone is one. This chain joins TRBV6-6 and TRBJ2-7; 7 bases are shared with TRBD2. The CDR3 covers 14 residues. CDR1 and CDR2 from the germline V gene are MNHNY and SVGAGI (reference sequence). The V segment lost 4 bases and the J segment 2 bases; nucleotides outside the gene matches: 5. The CDR3 reads CASSWDGTTYEQYF. CDR3 bases: TGTGCCAGCAGTTGGGATGGGACTACCTACGAGCAGTACTTC.

The V gene is TRBV7-2, the J gene TRBJ1-6; 12 bases fit TRBD1. V lost 5 bases to trimming and J lost 6 bases; unmatched junction nucleotides: 8. CDR1 is SGHTA and CDR2 is FQGNSA in the germline V gene. The CDR3 totals 17 residues. DNA of the CDR3: TGTGCCAGCAGCGTTACCGGGACAGGGGGCATTAATTCACCCCTCCACTTT. Translation: CASSVTGTGGINSPLHF.

The CDR3 DNA reads as TGTGCCAGCAGTCAGACTAGCGGGGGAACCAATGAGCAGTTCTTC. Translating gives CASSQTSGGTNEQFF. The chain joins TRBV6-2 or TRBV6-3 to TRBJ2-1; 12 nucleotides line up with TRBD2. V shed 5 bases and J 6 bases; nucleotides not matched to a gene: 5. Germline V gene sequence: CDR1 MNHEY, CDR2 SVGEGT. The CDR3 covers 15 residues.

The rearrangement links TRBV7-2 to TRBJ2-5, with 9 bases lining up with TRBD2. Germline CDR1 and CDR2: SGHTA and FQGNSA. The J segment lost 2 bases and the V segment lost 3 bases, leaving 7 bases of the junction unmatched. The CDR3 extends over 16 amino acids. The CDR3 DNA reads TGTGCCAGCAGCTTTATTTTAGCGGGGGTGCAAGAGACCCAGTACTTC. This translates into CASSFILAGVQETQYF. The whole variable domain, remainder taken from reference TRBV7-2 and TRBJ2-5, is GAGVSQSPSNKVTEKGKDVELRCDPISGHTALYWYRQSLGQGLEFLIYFQGNSAPDKSGLPSDRFSAERTGGSVSTLTIQRTQQEDSAVYLCASSFILAGVQETQYFGPGTRLLVL.

This chain links TRBV27 with TRBJ1-4, with D perhaps matching TRBD1 (5 bases). Per germline, CDR1 MNHEY and CDR2 SMNVEV (reference sequence). With 7 bases removed from V and 7 bases from J, the gap between germline ends came to 25 bases. The CDR3 extends over 17 amino acids. Here the CDR3 reads CASKTHGRQIVGEKLFF. In nucleotides, the CDR3 is TGTGCCAGCAAGACTCACGGGCGACAGATCGTAGGTGAAAAACTGTTTTTT.